This TCR beta chain was profiled in a study of blood T cell repertoires in COVID-19 (dated by TCRdb to the early 2020s). Concerning the study at large: The collaborator samples originated in the United States, Italy and Spain and spanned the acute and convalescent phases of COVID-19. Sample metadata almost always included a de-identified subject ID, COVID-19 status, age in years and sex. The prospective study material was composed of cDNA or gDNA derived from T cells, B-cell-depleted T cells, or PBMCs. Where available, HLA class I and class II types were taken from metadata supplied by the sample provider and were not determined by assay-based typing. The samples were drawn from two sources: the first 160 participants of the ongoing ImmuneRACE study, and approximately 1,300 subjects contributed by 6 global collaborators. Deeply sampled blood TCRbeta repertoires from subjects exposed to, actively infected with, or recovered from COVID-19 were included in the dataset. The repertoires were released in a freely available public database meant as a resource for research on the immune response to SARS-CoV-2.

TCRbeta CDR3 regions were amplified from genomic DNA by means of the immunoSEQ Assay, a bias-controlled multiplex PCR. Under the source paper's analysis protocol: The number of nucleated cells in each sample was estimated by amplification of reference gene primers within the assay. To quantify the absolute abundance of each unique TCRbeta CDR3 rearrangement, sequence reads were collapsed and filtered. For each sample, productive Simpson clonality was calculated as the square root of Simpson's diversity index across productive rearrangements. In TCRdb, the immuneACCESS table is reduced to in-frame sequences with V and J assigned. These tables do not hold every clone; where another copy was compared, an unresolved V gene accounts for under half, and the others remain unexplained. The V and J calls and clone size come from that table; D and trimming were worked out from the DNA. The sample table holds about 88,000 clones, of which about 88% were seen once. The ten most abundant clones make up roughly 3% of the sample.

Each collaborating institution followed its own protocols to collect whole blood in K2EDTA tubes. For TCRbeta analysis, collaborators shipped samples as frozen whole blood, isolated PBMCs, or DNA extracted from either of those sample types. What the research found in general, with its limitations: Clinical and demographic metadata were provided uncurated, with the amount varying by source and participant.

The germline V gene yields MDHEN for CDR1 and SYDVKM for CDR2. CDR3 length: 16 amino acids, cysteine to phenylalanine. Just CDR3 DNA is preserved here, 48 bases in frame from base 1. The germline ends are 11 bases apart after V is trimmed by 1 base and J by 1 base. On this clone: Its antigen remains unidentified. Per-base quality was not reported, and no clone a single base away is much larger than it.

The TCR comes from a woman aged 80 or over with acute or convalescent COVID-19. Sequences were obtained from peripheral blood. This chain joins TRBV28 to TRBJ2-4, with the D gene not clear enough to name. The encoded CDR3 is CASSLSLLSAKNIQYF. The DNA sequence is given as TGTGCCAGCAGTTTATCACTCCTGTCGGCCAAAAACATTCAGTACTTC.